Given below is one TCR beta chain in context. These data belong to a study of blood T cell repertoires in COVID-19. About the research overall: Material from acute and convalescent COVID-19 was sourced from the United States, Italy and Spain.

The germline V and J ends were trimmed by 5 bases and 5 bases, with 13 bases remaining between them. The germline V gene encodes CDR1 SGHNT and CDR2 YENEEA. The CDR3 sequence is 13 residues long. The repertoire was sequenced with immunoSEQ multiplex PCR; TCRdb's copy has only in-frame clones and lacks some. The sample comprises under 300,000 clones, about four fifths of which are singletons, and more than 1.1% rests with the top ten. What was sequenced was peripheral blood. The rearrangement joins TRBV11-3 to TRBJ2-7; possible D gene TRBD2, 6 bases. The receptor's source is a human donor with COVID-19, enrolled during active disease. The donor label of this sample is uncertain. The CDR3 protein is CASSLIGGNEQYF. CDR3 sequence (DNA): TGTGCCAGCAGCCTAATAGGAGGGAACGAGCAGTACTTC. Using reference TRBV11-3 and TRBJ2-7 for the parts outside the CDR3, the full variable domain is EAGVVQSPRYKIIEKKQPVAFWCNPISGHNTLYWYLQNLGQGPELLIRYENEEAVDDSQLPKDRFSAERLKGVDSTLKIQPAELGDSAVYLCASSLIGGNEQYFGPGTRLTVT.